This T cell receptor (beta chain) was sequenced for a study of tumor-infiltrating lymphocytes in primary liver carcinoma. As for the study in general: Each sample had roughly 3.65 to 7.13 million productive TCRbeta reads regardless of tissue type.

Extraction of RNA together with DNA used about 17-31 mg of unsorted bulk tissue. cDNA specific to TCR beta was made from around 470 ng of total RNA, with a constant-region primer employed for priming. Employing slightly modified ARM-PCR, three nested multiplex PCR rounds were run, and these gave rise to the TCR beta libraries. Researchers ran the first two PCR rounds for roughly 10 cycles each with TRBV1-TRBV30 forward primers and a C-beta reverse primer. One entry per CDR3 protein results from TCRdb running MiXCR on the multiplex PCR reads. The data hold about 48,000 distinct CDR3 sequences, with about 80% observed a single time. Points on this clonotype: What it binds is unknown. A junction boundary mismatches the germline segment, possibly from a read error.

This CDR3 region has 14 residues. Germline values: CDR1 MNHEY, CDR2 SVGAGI. Study findings and constraints: The study found a significantly higher top-250-clone fraction in tumors than in blood (p = 0.039).

The chain has TRBV6-5 and TRBJ2-4; D possibly corresponds to TRBD2 (6 bases). This clonotype was sampled from a middle-aged man with primary liver carcinoma and hepatitis B virus infection. Input material: liver tumor tissue from sampling region 3. The subset is: tumor region T3, left-lateral pole. This CDR3 reads CASRPGDGGDIQNF. For the CDR3, the DNA is TGTGCCAGCAGGCCGGGAGACGGAGGCGACATTCAGAACTTC.